Sequencing of this T cell receptor beta chain was carried out in a study of shared T cell receptors in the human thymus. Some clones are missing from TCRdb's copy, which holds only in-frame ones; the method was immunoSEQ multiplex PCR. Of hundreds of thousands of clones in the sample, 87% are singletons; the top ten hold roughly 0.0087%. The sample also formed part of further work on human thymus T cells. That study reports: Samples came from healthy Finnish infants during open corrective cardiac surgery. Corrective cardiac surgery supplied the resected thymus tissue. Seemingly biased V and J gene usage marked thymic and blood repertoires. Thymic repertoires from unrelated individuals overlapped highly, related research reported.

The sequence derives from a boy in the first two years of life with a congenital heart defect. The sample was thymocytes.

CDR3 nucleotide sequence: TGTGCCAGTAGTAGCCCTGGGACAGTCGGGACCGGGGAGCTGTTTTTT. Translation: CASSSPGTVGTGELFF. The rearrangement uses TRBV19 and TRBJ2-2; TRBD1 agrees at 7 bases. This CDR3 spans 16 amino acids. Germline V lookup: CDR1 LNHDA, CDR2 SQIVND (reference sequence). The V segment lost 4 bases and the J segment 5 bases; nucleotides outside the gene matches: 10. Together with reference TRBV19 and TRBJ2-2, the CDR3 gives the full variable domain: DGGITQSPKYLFRKEGQNVTLSCEQNLNHDAMYWYRQDPGQGLRLIYYSQIVNDFQKGDIAEGYSVSREKKESFPLTVTSAQKNPTAFYLCASSSPGTVGTGELFFGEGSRLTVL.